Given below is one TCR beta chain in context. Antigen: not known. The data belong to a study of PD-1 blockade in classical Hodgkin lymphoma. Method: immunoSEQ multiplex PCR; TCRdb's copy keeps in-frame clones and lacks some. Of about 37,000 clones in the sample, about 90% were seen once. Every patient relapsed after autologous stem cell transplantation, and brentuximab vedotin exposure varied. General study results and limits: Complete responders' baseline diversity resembled that of newly diagnosed patients.

This sample comprised peripheral blood mononuclear cells (PBMCs), obtained before the second cycle of nivolumab. The receptor comes from a human donor with classical Hodgkin lymphoma.

This chain's CDR3 is CASALPTASEKLFF. The CDR3 DNA reads as TGTGCTAGTGCTCTGCCGACAGCGAGTGAAAAACTGTTTTTT. The chain has TRBV12-5 and TRBJ1-4; D may be TRBD1 (5 bases). Germline V gives CDR1 LGHNT, CDR2 FRNRAP. The CDR3 length is 14 residues. Trimming stripped 7 bases from V and 7 bases from J, with 16 bases between.